The 6 T cell receptor beta chains below all came from one sample that was sequenced in a study of blood T cell repertoires in COVID-19. Profiled with immunoSEQ multiplex PCR; TCRdb holds only in-frame clones, not every one. The data hold approximately 70,000 clones, with 70% to 80% observed a single time. The sample taken for sequencing was peripheral blood. These receptors all stem from a woman aged 80 or older with active or convalescent COVID-19.

V gene TRBV6-6 combines with J gene TRBJ2-5; no definite D call. In germline, CDR1 is MNHNY, CDR2 SVGAGI (reference sequence). Trimming took 2 bases from V and 0 from J, leaving 4 bases between them. This CDR3 is 13 amino acids long. CDR3 DNA: TGTGCCAGCAGTTACCAATACCAAGAGACCCAGTACTTC. Residues: CASSYQYQETQYF.

In its sample, this clone was seen a few times. This chain joins TRBV5-1 and TRBJ1-6; tentative D call: TRBD1 (6 bases). This CDR3 region has 16 residues. The ends were cut back, 2 bases at V and 6 bases at J, with 15 bases in the middle. CDR1 is SGHRS, CDR2 YFSETQ, per germline. CDR3 nucleotides: TGCGCCAGCAGCTTTAGCGGGGGCAAGGGTAATTCACCCCTCCACTTT. Residues: CASSFSGGKGNSPLHF.

The CDR3 DNA sequence: TGTGCCACCCAACAGGGGGGTAGGGAGACCCAGTACTTC. Translating gives CATQQGGRETQYF. This chain connects TRBV25-1 to TRBJ2-5; the match to TRBD1 covers 8 bases. After removal of 10 bases from V and 5 bases from J, the junction contained 9 bases not matched to a gene. Germline V gene sequence: CDR1 MGHDK, CDR2 SYGVNS. The CDR3 runs 13 residues.

The chain couples TRBV6-6 to TRBJ2-7; 9 bases align to TRBD1. Germline-derived CDR1 and CDR2 are MNHNY and SVGAGI (reference sequence). The CDR3 is 15 residues long. Trimming took 7 bases from V and 4 from J; bases not matched to a gene: 11. The CDR3, as DNA: TGTGCCAGCACCGACCCCGGGACAGGGAGGTACGAGCAGTACTTC. This gives the protein CASTDPGTGRYEQYF.

This clone was observed a single time. The genes are TRBV12-3 or TRBV12-4 and TRBJ2-3; perhaps TRBD1 as D (6 bases). V dropped 6 bases and J dropped 4 bases, with 11 bases sitting between them. The CDR3 runs 13 residues. The CDR3 loop reads CASRLTGPDTQYF. The CDR3 nucleotides are TGTGCCAGCAGGCTGACAGGTCCAGATACGCAGTATTTT.

The gene calls are TRBV6-5 and TRBJ2-7; 8 bases match TRBD2. This CDR3 region has 15 residues. V lost 2 bases and J lost 2; bases outside the gene matches: 5. Germline CDR1 is MNHEY and CDR2 is SVGAGI. The CDR3, as DNA: TGTGCCAGCAGTTACCAGTCGGGGGGGGCCTACGAGCAGTACTTC. Translated: CASSYQSGGAYEQYF.